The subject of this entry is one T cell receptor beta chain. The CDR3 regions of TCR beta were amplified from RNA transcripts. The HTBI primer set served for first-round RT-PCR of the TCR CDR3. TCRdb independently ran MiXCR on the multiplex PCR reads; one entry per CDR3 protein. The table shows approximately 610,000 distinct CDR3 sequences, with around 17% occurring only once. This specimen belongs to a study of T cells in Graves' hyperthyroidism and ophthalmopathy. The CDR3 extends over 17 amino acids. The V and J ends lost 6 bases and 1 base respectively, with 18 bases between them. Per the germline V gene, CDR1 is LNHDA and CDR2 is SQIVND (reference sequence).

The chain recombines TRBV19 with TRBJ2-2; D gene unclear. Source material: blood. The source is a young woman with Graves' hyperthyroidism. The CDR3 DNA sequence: TGTGCCAGTAGCACCCCACCCTGGGCTGTGAACACCGGGGAGCTGTTTTTT. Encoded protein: CASSTPPWAVNTGELFF.